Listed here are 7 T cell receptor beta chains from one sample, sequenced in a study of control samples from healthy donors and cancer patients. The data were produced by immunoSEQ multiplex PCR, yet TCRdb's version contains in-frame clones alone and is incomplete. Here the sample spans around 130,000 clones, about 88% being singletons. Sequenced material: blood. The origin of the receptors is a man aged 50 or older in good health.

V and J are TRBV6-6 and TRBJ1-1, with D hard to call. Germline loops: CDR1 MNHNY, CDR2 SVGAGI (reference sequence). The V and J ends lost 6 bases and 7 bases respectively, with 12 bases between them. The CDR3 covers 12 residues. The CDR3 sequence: CASSPNAVEAFF. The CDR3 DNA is TGTGCCAGCAGCCCCAATGCAGTTGAAGCTTTCTTT.

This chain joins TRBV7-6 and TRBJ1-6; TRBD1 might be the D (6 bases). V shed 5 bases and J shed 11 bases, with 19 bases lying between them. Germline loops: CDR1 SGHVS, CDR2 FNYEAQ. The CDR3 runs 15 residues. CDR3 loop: CASSASIRGGAPLHF. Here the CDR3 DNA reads TGTGCCAGCAGCGCCTCTATCAGGGGAGGTGCACCCCTCCACTTT.

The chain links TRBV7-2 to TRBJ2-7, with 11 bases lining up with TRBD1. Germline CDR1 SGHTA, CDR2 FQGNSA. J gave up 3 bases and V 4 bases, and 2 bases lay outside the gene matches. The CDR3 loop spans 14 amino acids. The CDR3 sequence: CASSYGTGGYEQYF. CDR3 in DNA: TGTGCCAGCAGCTACGGGACAGGGGGCTACGAGCAGTACTTC.

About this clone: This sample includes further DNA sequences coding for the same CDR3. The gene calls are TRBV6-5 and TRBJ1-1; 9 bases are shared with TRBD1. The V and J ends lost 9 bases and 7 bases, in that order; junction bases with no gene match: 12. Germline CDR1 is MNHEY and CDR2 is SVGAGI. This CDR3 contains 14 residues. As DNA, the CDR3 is TGTGCCAGTTCTAGGGACAGGGACGATAATGAAGCTTTCTTT. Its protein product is CASSRDRDDNEAFF.

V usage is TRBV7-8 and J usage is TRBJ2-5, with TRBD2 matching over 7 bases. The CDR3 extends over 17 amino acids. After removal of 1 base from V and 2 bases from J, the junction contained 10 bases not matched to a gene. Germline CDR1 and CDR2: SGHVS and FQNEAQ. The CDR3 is CASSLGGRGGSQETQYF. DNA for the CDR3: TGTGCCAGCAGCTTAGGAGGGAGGGGAGGATCGCAAGAGACCCAGTACTTC. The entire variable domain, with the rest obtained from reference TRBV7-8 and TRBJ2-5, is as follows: GAGVSQSPRYKVAKRGQDVALRCDPISGHVSLFWYQQALGQGPEFLTYFQNEAQLDKSGLPSDRFFAERPEGSVSTLKIQRTQQEDSAVYLCASSLGGRGGSQETQYFGPGTRLLVL.

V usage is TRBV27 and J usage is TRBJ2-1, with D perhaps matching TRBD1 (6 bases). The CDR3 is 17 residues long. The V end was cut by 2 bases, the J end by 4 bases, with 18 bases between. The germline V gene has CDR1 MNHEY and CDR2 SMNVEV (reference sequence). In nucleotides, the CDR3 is TGTGCCAGCAGTTTAAGTCAGGGGTGGGGGTTATACAATGAGCAGTTCTTC. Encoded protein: CASSLSQGWGLYNEQFF.

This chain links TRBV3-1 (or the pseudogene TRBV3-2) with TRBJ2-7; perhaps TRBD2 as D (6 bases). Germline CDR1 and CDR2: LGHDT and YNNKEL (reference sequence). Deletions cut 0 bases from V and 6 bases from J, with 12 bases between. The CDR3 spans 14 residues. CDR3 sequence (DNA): TGTGCCAGCAGCCAAGATTGGGGGACTCGCGAGCAGTACTTC. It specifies CASSQDWGTREQYF.